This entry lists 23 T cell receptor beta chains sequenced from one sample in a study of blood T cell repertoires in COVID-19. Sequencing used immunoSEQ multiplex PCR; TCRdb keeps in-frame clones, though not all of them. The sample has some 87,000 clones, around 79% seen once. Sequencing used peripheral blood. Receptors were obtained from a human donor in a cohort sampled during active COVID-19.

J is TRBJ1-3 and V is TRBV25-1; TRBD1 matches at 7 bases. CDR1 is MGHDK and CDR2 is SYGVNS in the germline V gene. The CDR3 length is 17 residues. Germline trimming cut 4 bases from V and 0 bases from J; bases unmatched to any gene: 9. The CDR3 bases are TGTGCCAGCAGTGTCCGGGACAGTTTTCCCTCTGGAAACACCATATATTTT. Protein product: CASSVRDSFPSGNTIYF.

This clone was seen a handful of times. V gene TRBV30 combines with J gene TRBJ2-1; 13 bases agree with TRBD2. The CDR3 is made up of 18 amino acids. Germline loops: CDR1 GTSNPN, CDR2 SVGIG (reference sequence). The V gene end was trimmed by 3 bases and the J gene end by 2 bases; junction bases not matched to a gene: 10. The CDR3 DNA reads TGTGCCTGGAGCCAACTAGCGGGAGGGCCCTCCGCCTACAATGAGCAGTTCTTC. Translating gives CAWSQLAGGPSAYNEQFF.

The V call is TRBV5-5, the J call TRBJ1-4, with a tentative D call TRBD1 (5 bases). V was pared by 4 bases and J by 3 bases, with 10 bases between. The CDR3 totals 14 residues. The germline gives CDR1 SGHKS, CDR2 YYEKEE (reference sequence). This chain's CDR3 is CASSRGHANEKLFF. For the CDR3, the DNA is TGTGCCAGCAGCCGAGGACACGCTAATGAAAAACTGTTTTTT.

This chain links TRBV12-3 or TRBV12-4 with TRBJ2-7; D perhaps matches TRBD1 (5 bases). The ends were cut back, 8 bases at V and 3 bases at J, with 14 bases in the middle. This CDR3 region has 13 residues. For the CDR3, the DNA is TGTGCCAGCGGAACAGGTCCGTTCTACGAGCAGTACTTC. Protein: CASGTGPFYEQYF.

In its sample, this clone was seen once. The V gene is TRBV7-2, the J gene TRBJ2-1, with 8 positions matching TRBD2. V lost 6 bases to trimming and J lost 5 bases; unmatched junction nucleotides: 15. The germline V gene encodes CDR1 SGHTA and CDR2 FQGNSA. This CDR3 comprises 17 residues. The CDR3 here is CASSFSGTQTLHNEQFF. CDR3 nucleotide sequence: TGTGCCAGCAGTTTTAGCGGGACTCAGACCCTACACAATGAGCAGTTCTTC. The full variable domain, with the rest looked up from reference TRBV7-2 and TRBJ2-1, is GAGVSQSPSNKVTEKGKDVELRCDPISGHTALYWYRQSLGQGLEFLIYFQGNSAPDKSGLPSDRFSAERTGGSVSTLTIQRTQQEDSAVYLCASSFSGTQTLHNEQFFGPGTRLTVL.

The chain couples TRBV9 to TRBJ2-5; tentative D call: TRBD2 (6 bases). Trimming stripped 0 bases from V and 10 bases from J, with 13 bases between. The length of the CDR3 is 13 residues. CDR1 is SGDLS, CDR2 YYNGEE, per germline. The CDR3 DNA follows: TGTGCCAGCAGCGTAGGGGAGGAACCGAGCCAGTACTTC. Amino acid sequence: CASSVGEEPSQYF.

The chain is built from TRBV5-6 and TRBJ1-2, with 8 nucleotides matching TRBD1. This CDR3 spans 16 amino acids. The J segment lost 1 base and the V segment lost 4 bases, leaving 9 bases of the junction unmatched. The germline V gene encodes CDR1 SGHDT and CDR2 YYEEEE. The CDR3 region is CASSDDRGQINYGYTF. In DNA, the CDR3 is TGTGCCAGCAGCGATGACAGGGGACAAATTAACTATGGCTACACCTTC.

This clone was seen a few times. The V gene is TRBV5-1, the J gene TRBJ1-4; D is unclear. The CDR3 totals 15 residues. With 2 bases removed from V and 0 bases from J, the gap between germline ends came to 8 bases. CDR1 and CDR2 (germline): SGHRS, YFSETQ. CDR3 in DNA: TGCGCCAGCAGCTTTACAGCAGCAACTAATGAAAAACTGTTTTTT. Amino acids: CASSFTAATNEKLFF.

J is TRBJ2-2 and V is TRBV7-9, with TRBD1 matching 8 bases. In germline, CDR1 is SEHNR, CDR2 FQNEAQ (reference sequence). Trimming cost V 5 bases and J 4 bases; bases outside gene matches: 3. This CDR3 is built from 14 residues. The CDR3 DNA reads TGTGCCAGCAGCGGCAGGGGGCGCACCGGGGAGCTGTTTTTT. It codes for CASSGRGRTGELFF.

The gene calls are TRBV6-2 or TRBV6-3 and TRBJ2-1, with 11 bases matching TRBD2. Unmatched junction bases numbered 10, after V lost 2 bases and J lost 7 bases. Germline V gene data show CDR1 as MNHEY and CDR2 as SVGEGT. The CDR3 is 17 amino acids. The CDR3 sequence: CASSYRSVAGGGNEQFF. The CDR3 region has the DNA TGTGCCAGCAGTTACAGGAGTGTAGCGGGAGGGGGGAATGAGCAGTTCTTC.

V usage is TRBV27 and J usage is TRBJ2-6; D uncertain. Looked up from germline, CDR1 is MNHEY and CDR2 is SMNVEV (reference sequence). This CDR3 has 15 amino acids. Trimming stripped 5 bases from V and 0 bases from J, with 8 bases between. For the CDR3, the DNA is TGTGCCAGCAGTCCCCACATCTCTGGGGCCAACGTCCTGACTTTC. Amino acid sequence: CASSPHISGANVLTF.

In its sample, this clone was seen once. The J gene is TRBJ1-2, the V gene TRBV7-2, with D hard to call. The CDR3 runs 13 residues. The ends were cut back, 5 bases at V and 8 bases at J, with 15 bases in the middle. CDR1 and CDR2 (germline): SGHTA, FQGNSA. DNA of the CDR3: TGTGCCAGCAGCCCGCAGGCTCTTAGGGGCTACACCTTC. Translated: CASSPQALRGYTF.

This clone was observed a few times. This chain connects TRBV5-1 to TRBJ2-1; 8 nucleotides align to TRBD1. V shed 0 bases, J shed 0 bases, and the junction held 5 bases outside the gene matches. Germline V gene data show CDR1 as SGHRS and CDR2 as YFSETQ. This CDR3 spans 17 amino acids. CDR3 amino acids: CASSLVYRGSSYNEQFF. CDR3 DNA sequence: TGCGCCAGCAGCTTGGTTTACAGGGGGAGCTCCTACAATGAGCAGTTCTTC.

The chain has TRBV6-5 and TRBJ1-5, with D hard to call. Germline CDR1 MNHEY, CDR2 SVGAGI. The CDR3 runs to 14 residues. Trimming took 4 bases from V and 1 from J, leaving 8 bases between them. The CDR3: CASSLRGSNQPQHF. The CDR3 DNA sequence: TGTGCCAGCAGTTTGAGAGGGAGCAATCAGCCCCAGCATTTT.

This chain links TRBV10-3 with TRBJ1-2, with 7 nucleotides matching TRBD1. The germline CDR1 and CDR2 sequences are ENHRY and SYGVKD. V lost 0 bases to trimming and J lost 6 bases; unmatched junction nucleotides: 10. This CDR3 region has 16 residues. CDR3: CAISESRRGRGNGYTF. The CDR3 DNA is TGTGCCATCAGTGAGTCGAGGAGGGGGCGAGGGAATGGCTACACCTTC.

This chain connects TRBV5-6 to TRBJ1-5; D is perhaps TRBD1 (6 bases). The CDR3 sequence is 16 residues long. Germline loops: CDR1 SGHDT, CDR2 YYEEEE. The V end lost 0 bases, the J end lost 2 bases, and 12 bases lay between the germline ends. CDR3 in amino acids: CASSLVGGAGNQPQHF. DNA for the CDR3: TGTGCCAGCAGCTTGGTAGGGGGGGCAGGCAATCAGCCCCAGCATTTT.

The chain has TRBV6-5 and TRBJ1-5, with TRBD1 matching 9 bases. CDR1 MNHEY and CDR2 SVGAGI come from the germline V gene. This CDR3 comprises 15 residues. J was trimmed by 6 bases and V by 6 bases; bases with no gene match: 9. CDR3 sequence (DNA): TGTGCCAGCAGCTTCACCGGGACAGGGCTTCAGCCCCAGCATTTT. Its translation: CASSFTGTGLQPQHF.

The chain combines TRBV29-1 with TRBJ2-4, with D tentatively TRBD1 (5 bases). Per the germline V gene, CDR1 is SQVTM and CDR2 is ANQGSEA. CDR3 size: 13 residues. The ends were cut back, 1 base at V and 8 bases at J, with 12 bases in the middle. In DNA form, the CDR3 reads TGCAGCGTTGAAGTGTCCAGGGATGACATTCAGTACTTC. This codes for CSVEVSRDDIQYF.

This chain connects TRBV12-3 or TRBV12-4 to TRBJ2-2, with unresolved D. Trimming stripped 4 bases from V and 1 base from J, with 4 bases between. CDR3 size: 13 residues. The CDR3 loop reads CASSSQNTGELFF. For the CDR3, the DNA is TGTGCCAGCAGTTCCCAGAACACCGGGGAGCTGTTTTTT.

CDR3 sequence (DNA): TGCGCCAGCAGCTTGGGACTAACAGATACGCAGTATTTT. Translating gives CASSLGLTDTQYF. The genes are TRBV5-1 and TRBJ2-3, with D possibly matching TRBD2 (5 bases). The CDR3 extends over 13 amino acids. Germline V CDR1 and CDR2: SGHRS, YFSETQ. Trimming stripped 0 bases from V and 3 bases from J, with 5 bases between.

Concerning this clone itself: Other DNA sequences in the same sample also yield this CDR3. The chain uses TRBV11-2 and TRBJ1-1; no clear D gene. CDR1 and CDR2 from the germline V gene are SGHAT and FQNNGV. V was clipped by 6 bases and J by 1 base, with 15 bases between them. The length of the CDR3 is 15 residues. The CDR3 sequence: CASSRSGKRNTEAFF. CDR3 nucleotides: TGTGCCAGCAGTCGGTCGGGGAAACGGAACACTGAAGCTTTCTTT.

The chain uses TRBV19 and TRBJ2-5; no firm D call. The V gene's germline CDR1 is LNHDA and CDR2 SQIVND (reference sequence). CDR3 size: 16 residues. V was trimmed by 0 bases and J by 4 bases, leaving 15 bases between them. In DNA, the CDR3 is TGTGCCAGTAGTATAGATTCACCTCAAATCGGAGAGACCCAGTACTTC. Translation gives CASSIDSPQIGETQYF.

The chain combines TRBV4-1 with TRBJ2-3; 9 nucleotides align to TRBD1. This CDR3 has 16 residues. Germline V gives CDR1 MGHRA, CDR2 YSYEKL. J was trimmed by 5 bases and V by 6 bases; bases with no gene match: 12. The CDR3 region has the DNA TGCGCCAGCAGATGGGAGACAGGGGGGATAGGAGATACGCAGTATTTT. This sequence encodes CASRWETGGIGDTQYF.